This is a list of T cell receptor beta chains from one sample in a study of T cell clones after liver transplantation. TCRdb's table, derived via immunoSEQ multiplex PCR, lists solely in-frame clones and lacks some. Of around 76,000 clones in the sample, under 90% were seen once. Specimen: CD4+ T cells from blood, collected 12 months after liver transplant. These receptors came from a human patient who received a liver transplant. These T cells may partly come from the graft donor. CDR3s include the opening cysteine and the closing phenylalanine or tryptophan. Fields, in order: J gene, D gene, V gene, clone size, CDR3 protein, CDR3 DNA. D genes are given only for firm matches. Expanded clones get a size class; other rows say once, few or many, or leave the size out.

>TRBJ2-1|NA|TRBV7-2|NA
CASSPRGHNEQFF
TGTGCCAGCAGCCCGAGGGGCCACAATGAGCAGTTCTTC
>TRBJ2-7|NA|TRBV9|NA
CASSPRPDSYEQYF
TGTGCCAGCAGCCCGCGCCCTGACTCCTACGAGCAGTACTTC
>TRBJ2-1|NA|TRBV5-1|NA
CASSLVGVSRGNEQFF
TGCGCCAGCAGCTTGGTAGGGGTCTCCCGGGGGAATGAGCAGTTCTTC
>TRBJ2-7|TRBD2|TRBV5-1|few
CASSWRGLAGGGEQYF
TGCGCCAGCAGCTGGAGGGGACTAGCGGGAGGGGGCGAGCAGTACTTC
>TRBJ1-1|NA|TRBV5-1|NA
CASSLDGGWNTEAFF
TGCGCCAGCAGCTTGGATGGGGGCTGGAACACTGAAGCTTTCTTT
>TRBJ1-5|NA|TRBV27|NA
CASSSRGRGSNQPQHF
TGTGCCAGCAGTTCCAGGGGTCGGGGTAGCAATCAGCCCCAGCATTTT
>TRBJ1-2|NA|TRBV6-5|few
CASSYVGGLGGYTF
TGTGCCAGCAGTTACGTCGGGGGGCTCGGTGGCTACACCTTC
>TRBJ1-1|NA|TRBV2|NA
CASSGTLQAQAFF
TGTGCCAGCAGTGGAACCTTGCAAGCGCAGGCTTTCTTT
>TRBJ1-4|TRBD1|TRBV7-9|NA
CASSLGDRGTNEKLFF
TGTGCCAGCAGCTTAGGGGACAGGGGAACTAATGAAAAACTGTTTTTT
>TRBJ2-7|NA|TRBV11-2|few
CASSLVRTRAYEQYF
TGTGCCAGCAGCTTAGTCAGGACACGAGCCTACGAGCAGTACTTC
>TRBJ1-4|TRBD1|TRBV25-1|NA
CASSEYGGRQGGEKLFF
TGTGCCAGCAGTGAATATGGAGGTAGACAGGGTGGAGAAAAACTGTTTTTT
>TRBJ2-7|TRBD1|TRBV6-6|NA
CASSYRDSYEQYF
TGTGCCAGCAGTTACCGGGACAGCTACGAGCAGTACTTC
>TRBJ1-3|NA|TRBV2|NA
CASGYSGNTIYF
TGTGCCAGCGGGTACTCTGGAAACACCATATATTTT
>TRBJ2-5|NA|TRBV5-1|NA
CASRTLGLLETQYF
TGCGCCAGCAGAACCCTGGGGTTGTTGGAGACCCAGTACTTC
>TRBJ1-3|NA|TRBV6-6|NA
CASSLASISSGNTIYF
TGTGCCAGCAGTTTGGCCTCGATAAGCTCTGGAAACACCATATATTTT
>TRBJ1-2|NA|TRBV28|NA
CASTPRGRANYGYTF
TGTGCCAGCACCCCAAGGGGCAGGGCTAACTATGGCTACACCTTC
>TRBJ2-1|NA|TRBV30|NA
CAWGAAFGGSEQFF
TGTGCCTGGGGTGCCGCATTCGGTGGTAGTGAGCAGTTCTTC
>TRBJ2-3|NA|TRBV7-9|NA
CASSSRWGDKSTDTQYF
TGTGCCAGCAGCTCCCGCTGGGGAGACAAAAGCACAGATACGCAGTATTTT
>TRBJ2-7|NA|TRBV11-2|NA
CASSLNRGKQYF
TGTGCCAGCAGCTTAAATAGGGGAAAGCAGTACTTC
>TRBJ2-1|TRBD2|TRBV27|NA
CASSPSSSGRIENEFF
TGTGCCAGCAGTCCTTCCTCTAGCGGGAGAATAGAAAATGAGTTCTTC
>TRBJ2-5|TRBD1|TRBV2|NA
CASRPGTAQETQYF
TGTGCCAGCAGACCCGGGACAGCACAAGAGACCCAGTACTTC
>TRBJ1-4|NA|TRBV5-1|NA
CASSSFPGDTNEKLFF
TGCGCCAGCAGCTCCTTCCCAGGGGACACTAATGAAAAACTGTTTTTT
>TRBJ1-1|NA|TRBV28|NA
CASSSDRTTEAFF
TGTGCCAGCAGTTCCGACAGGACTACTGAAGCTTTCTTT
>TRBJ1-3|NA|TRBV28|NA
CASSLGGADGNTIYF
TGTGCCAGCAGTTTGGGTGGGGCGGATGGAAACACCATATATTTT
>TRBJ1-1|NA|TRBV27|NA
CASSLHREVNTEAFF
TGTGCCAGCAGTCTCCACAGAGAGGTGAACACTGAAGCTTTCTTT
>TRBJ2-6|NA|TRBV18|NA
CASSPQASGANVLTF
TGTGCCAGCTCACCACAGGCCTCTGGGGCCAACGTCCTGACTTTC
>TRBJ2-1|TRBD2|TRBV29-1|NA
CSVEISSGVNNEQFF
TGCAGCGTTGAAATCTCTAGCGGGGTTAACAATGAGCAGTTCTTC
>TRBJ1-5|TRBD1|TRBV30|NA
CALGQGVLSNQPQHF
TGTGCCTTAGGACAGGGGGTTCTGAGCAATCAGCCCCAGCATTTT
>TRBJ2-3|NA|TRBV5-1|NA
CASSFRRGPDTQYF
TGCGCCAGCAGCTTCCGGCGGGGACCAGATACGCAGTATTTT
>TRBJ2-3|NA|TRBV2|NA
CASSLTSPTDTQYF
TGTGCCAGCAGCCTTACTAGCCCCACAGATACGCAGTATTTT
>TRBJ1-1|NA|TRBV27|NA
CASSLRPMNTEAFF
TGTGCCAGCAGTTTGCGGCCTATGAACACTGAAGCTTTCTTT
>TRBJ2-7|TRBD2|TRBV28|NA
CASSLSSGTIYEQYF
TGTGCCAGCAGTTTAAGTAGCGGGACTATCTACGAGCAGTACTTC
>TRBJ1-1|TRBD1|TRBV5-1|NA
CASSLQGGNTEAFF
TGCGCCAGCAGCTTACAGGGGGGCAACACTGAAGCTTTCTTT
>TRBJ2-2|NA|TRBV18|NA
CASSPSGRLTGELFF
TGTGCCAGCTCACCATCCGGAAGATTAACCGGGGAGCTGTTTTTT
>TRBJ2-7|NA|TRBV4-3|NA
CASSQDLGTWSSYEQYF
TGCGCCAGCAGCCAAGATTTAGGGACATGGAGCTCCTACGAGCAGTACTTC
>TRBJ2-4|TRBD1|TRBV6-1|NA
CASSDRGLAKNIQYF
TGTGCCAGCAGTGACAGGGGGCTTGCCAAAAACATTCAGTACTTC
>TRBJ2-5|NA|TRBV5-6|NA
CASSFLGTSDAQETQYF
TGTGCCAGCAGCTTTTTAGGGACGTCGGATGCCCAAGAGACCCAGTACTTC
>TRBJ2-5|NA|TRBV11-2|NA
CASSLGQEQETQYF
TGTGCCAGCAGCTTAGGACAGGAACAAGAGACCCAGTACTTC